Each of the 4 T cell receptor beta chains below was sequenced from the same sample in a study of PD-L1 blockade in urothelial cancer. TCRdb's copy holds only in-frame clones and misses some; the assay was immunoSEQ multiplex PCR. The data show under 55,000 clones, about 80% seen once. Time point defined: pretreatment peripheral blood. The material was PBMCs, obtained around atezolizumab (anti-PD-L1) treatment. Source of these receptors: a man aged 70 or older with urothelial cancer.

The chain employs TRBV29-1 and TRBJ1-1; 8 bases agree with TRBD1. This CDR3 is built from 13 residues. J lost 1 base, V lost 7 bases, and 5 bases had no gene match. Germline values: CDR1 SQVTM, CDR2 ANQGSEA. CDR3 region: CSARQGRNTEAFF. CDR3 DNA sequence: TGCAGCGCCAGACAGGGGAGGAACACTGAAGCTTTCTTT.

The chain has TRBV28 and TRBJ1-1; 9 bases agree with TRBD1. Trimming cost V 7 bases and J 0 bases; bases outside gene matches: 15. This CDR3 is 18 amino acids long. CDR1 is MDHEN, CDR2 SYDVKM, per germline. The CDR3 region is CASNGWDRTGALNTEAFF. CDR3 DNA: TGTGCCAGCAATGGGTGGGACCGGACAGGGGCGCTGAACACTGAAGCTTTCTTT. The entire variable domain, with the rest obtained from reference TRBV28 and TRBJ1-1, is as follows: DVKVTQSSRYLVKRTGEKVFLECVQDMDHENMFWYRQDPGLGLRLIYFSYDVKMKEKGDIPEGYSVSREKKERFSLILESASTNQTSMYLCASNGWDRTGALNTEAFFGQGTRLTVV.

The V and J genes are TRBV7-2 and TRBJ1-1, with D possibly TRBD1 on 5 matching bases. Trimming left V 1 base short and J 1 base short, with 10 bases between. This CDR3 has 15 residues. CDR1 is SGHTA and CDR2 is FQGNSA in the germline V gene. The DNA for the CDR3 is TGTGCCAGCAGCTTAGAACAGGCTAGGAACACTGAAGCTTTCTTT. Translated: CASSLEQARNTEAFF.

The CDR3 sequence: CASSLVQGQAGQPQHF. The CDR3 DNA sequence: TGTGCCAGCAGCTTAGTTCAGGGGCAGGCTGGTCAGCCCCAGCATTTT. The chain has TRBV7-6 and TRBJ1-5, with D perhaps TRBD1 (6 bases). The CDR3 extends over 16 amino acids. The germline V and J ends were trimmed by 1 base and 6 bases, with 16 bases remaining between them. Germline CDR1 SGHVS, CDR2 FNYEAQ.